The 31 T cell receptor beta chains reported below all come from one sample, sequenced in a study of blood T cell repertoires in COVID-19. This table comes from immunoSEQ multiplex PCR, and its TCRdb copy is limited to in-frame clones, with some not included. In the table there are some 190,000 clones, 70% to 90% of which are singletons. The sample was peripheral blood. These receptors were obtained from a man younger than 40 with acute or convalescent COVID-19.

The chain links TRBV28 to TRBJ2-3; weak D call: TRBD1 (6 bases). This CDR3 region has 15 residues. V lost 5 bases and J lost 4, with 16 bases in between. Germline-derived CDR1 and CDR2 are MDHEN and SYDVKM. CDR3 protein: CASSQITGYPDTQYF. The CDR3 coding sequence is TGTGCCAGCAGTCAAATAACAGGGTATCCAGATACGCAGTATTTT.

The chain recombines TRBV3-1 (or the pseudogene TRBV3-2) with TRBJ2-5; 9 bases fit TRBD2. Germline V gene sequence: CDR1 LGHDT, CDR2 YNNKEL (reference sequence). Trimming took 4 bases from V and 4 from J; bases not matched to a gene: 10. The CDR3 contains 16 residues. CDR3 amino acids: CASSLWTSESRETQYF. DNA of the CDR3: TGTGCCAGCAGCCTGTGGACTAGCGAGTCAAGAGAGACCCAGTACTTC.

The gene calls are TRBV10-3 and TRBJ1-1; the match to TRBD1 covers 9 bases. Trimming took 4 bases from V and 1 from J; bases not matched to a gene: 13. The CDR3 has 18 amino acids. The germline V gene has CDR1 ENHRY and CDR2 SYGVKD. The CDR3 loop reads CAISARNGTGRKNTEAFF. The DNA of the CDR3 is TGTGCCATCAGTGCCCGGAACGGGACAGGGCGAAAGAACACTGAAGCTTTCTTT.

This clone was detected only a few times. The CDR3, as DNA: TGTGCCAGCAACGACTACTTGACGGGCGAGCAGTACTTC. It translates to CASNDYLTGEQYF. The J gene is TRBJ2-7, the V gene TRBV6-1; possibly TRBD2 for D (5 bases). The V end was cut by 7 bases, the J end by 6 bases, with 16 bases between. Germline values: CDR1 MNHNS, CDR2 SASEGT. This CDR3 region has 13 residues.

This chain joins TRBV5-4 and TRBJ1-2, with TRBD1 as a possible D gene (6 bases). Trimming shortened V by 4 bases and J by 1 base, and 8 bases separated the two germline ends. The CDR3 has 13 amino acids. CDR1 is SGHNT and CDR2 is YYREEE in the germline V gene (reference sequence). The CDR3 nucleotides are TGTGCCAGCAGCCTACAGGGTAACTATGGCTACACCTTC. Translated, it gives CASSLQGNYGYTF.

The gene calls are TRBV5-1 and TRBJ1-2; TRBD1 matches 7 bases. With 3 bases clipped from V and 4 bases from J, the junction kept 9 bases outside the gene matches. From germline, CDR1 is SGHRS and CDR2 YFSETQ. CDR3 size: 15 residues. CDR3 loop: CASSSSYRDSYGYTF. DNA of the CDR3: TGCGCCAGCAGCTCCTCCTACCGGGACAGCTATGGCTACACCTTC.

This clone appeared a few times. The sample has other DNA sequences that encode this CDR3 too. J is TRBJ2-7 and V is TRBV3-1 (or the pseudogene TRBV3-2), with 9 bases matching TRBD2. CDR3 length: 14 residues. The V and J ends lost 6 bases and 2 bases, in that order; junction bases with no gene match: 5. In germline, CDR1 is LGHDT, CDR2 YNNKEL (reference sequence). CDR3: CASSRLAVPYEQYF. The CDR3 region has the DNA TGTGCCAGCAGTCGACTAGCGGTACCCTACGAGCAGTACTTC.

The chain is built from TRBV18 and TRBJ2-7; 7 bases are a match to TRBD2. The V segment lost 3 bases and the J segment 5 bases; nucleotides outside the gene matches: 1. In germline, CDR1 is KGHSH, CDR2 LQKENI. The CDR3 spans 12 residues. Here the CDR3 reads CASSPSGNEQYF. As DNA, the CDR3 is TGTGCCAGCTCACCGAGCGGGAACGAGCAGTACTTC.

The J gene is TRBJ2-7, the V gene TRBV19; D possibly corresponds to TRBD1 (6 bases). This CDR3 spans 13 amino acids. Germline CDR1 reads LNHDA; CDR2 reads SQIVND (reference sequence). V shed 7 bases and J shed 0 bases, with 10 bases lying between them. The CDR3 DNA reads as TGTGCCAGTAAGGCGACAGGCTCCTACGAGCAGTACTTC. This sequence encodes CASKATGSYEQYF.

V usage is TRBV7-2 and J usage is TRBJ2-5, with 11 bases matching TRBD2. Germline values: CDR1 SGHTA, CDR2 FQGNSA. This CDR3 region has 16 residues. V trimming: 5 bases; J trimming: 4 bases; junction bases outside the gene matches: 9. CDR3 loop: CASSQGLAGGRETQYF. The CDR3 DNA reads as TGTGCCAGCAGCCAGGGGTTAGCGGGAGGGAGAGAGACCCAGTACTTC.

This clone was seen once. This chain links TRBV21-1 with TRBJ1-1; the table's TRBD1 call for D was not verified on the DNA. TRBV21-1 is deemed a pseudogene. The CDR3 is 14 residues long. This chain's CDR3 is CASSISQGNTEAFF. CDR3 DNA: TGTGCCAGCAGCATTTCACAGGGGAACACTGAAGCTTTCTTT.

This clone showed up just once. J is TRBJ2-3 and V is TRBV10-2, with D uncertain. Germline V gene data show CDR1 as WSHSY and CDR2 as SAAADI. V lost 8 bases, J lost 5 bases, and 14 bases lay in between. This CDR3 has 13 residues. CDR3 sequence: CASSNQRIDTQYF. For the CDR3, the DNA is TGCGCCAGCTCTAACCAAAGAATAGATACGCAGTATTTT.

The V gene is TRBV7-6, the J gene TRBJ2-1, with 13 bases aligning to TRBD2. The ends lost 5 bases at V and 9 bases at J; junction bases unmatched: 7. CDR3 length: 15 amino acids. In germline, CDR1 is SGHVS, CDR2 FNYEAQ. CDR3: CASSPGTSGVSEQFF. CDR3 nucleotide sequence: TGTGCCAGCAGCCCAGGGACTAGCGGGGTGTCTGAGCAGTTCTTC.

This chain connects TRBV27 to TRBJ2-3, with 7 bases aligning to TRBD2. Germline V lookup: CDR1 MNHEY, CDR2 SMNVEV (reference sequence). After removal of 3 bases from V and 2 bases from J, the junction contained 5 bases not matched to a gene. CDR3 size: 15 residues. The CDR3 nucleotides read TGTGCCAGCAGTTTTATCGGGGGGTTCACAGATACGCAGTATTTT. This sequence encodes CASSFIGGFTDTQYF.

The chain employs TRBV28 and TRBJ1-5, with D perhaps matching TRBD1 (5 bases). V lost 5 bases to trimming and J lost 7 bases, with 15 bases between them. Germline CDR1 is MDHEN and CDR2 is SYDVKM. There are 14 residues in the CDR3. The CDR3 DNA reads TGTGCCAGCAGTCGAGTTAGGGGAGGACAGCCCCAGCATTTT. Its protein is CASSRVRGGQPQHF.

This clone was observed a single time. The rearrangement uses TRBV11-2 and TRBJ2-7, with no clear D. This CDR3 is 18 amino acids long. The germline gives CDR1 SGHAT, CDR2 FQNNGV. V was trimmed by 5 bases and J by 0 bases, leaving 23 bases between them. The CDR3 DNA sequence: TGTGCCAGCAGCCCCACCTCGACCTCGCTGAGGAGCTCCTACGAGCAGTACTTC. Translation gives CASSPTSTSLRSSYEQYF.

CDR3 in amino acids: CATSSLGARGYGYTF. The CDR3 DNA reads as TGTGCCACCAGCAGCCTGGGGGCGCGCGGATATGGCTACACCTTC. The chain employs TRBV15 and TRBJ1-2, with D possibly being TRBD1 (6 bases). Per the germline V gene, CDR1 is LNHNV and CDR2 is YYDKDF (reference sequence). The CDR3 spans 15 residues. Trimming left V 3 bases short and J 5 bases short, with 16 bases between.

The V call is TRBV7-9, the J call TRBJ2-3, with TRBD1 identical over 10 bases. Per germline, CDR1 SEHNR and CDR2 FQNEAQ (reference sequence). This CDR3 comprises 16 residues. The V segment lost 5 bases and the J segment 2 bases; nucleotides outside the gene matches: 7. In nucleotides, the CDR3 is TGTGCCAGCAGCAACTGGGACAGGGGTAACACAGATACGCAGTATTTT. Translated, it gives CASSNWDRGNTDTQYF.

Here the CDR3 DNA reads TGCAGCGCAATCCCAGGATGGCTAAACACCGGGGAGCTGTTTTTT. It codes for CSAIPGWLNTGELFF. The chain couples TRBV29-1 to TRBJ2-2; no clear D. The CDR3 extends over 15 amino acids. From germline, CDR1 is SQVTM and CDR2 ANQGSEA. V lost 7 bases and J lost 2, with 17 bases in between.

The gene calls are TRBV6-5 and TRBJ1-5; TRBD1 might be the D (6 bases). CDR1 MNHEY and CDR2 SVGAGI come from the germline V gene. Trimming removed 9 bases from V and 0 bases from J, with 12 bases in between. The CDR3 is 14 residues long. CDR3 residues: CASRTAYSNQPQHF. The DNA for the CDR3 is TGTGCCAGTCGGACAGCCTATAGCAATCAGCCCCAGCATTTT.

This sequence joins TRBV27 and TRBJ1-1; D is undetermined. V was cut by 6 bases and J by 3 bases, with 17 bases left in between. Germline V CDR1 and CDR2: MNHEY, SMNVEV (reference sequence). The CDR3 length is 15 residues. The CDR3 DNA reads TGTGCCAGCAGCCCGGCAATCCGACGGGACACTGAAGCTTTCTTT. Translation gives CASSPAIRRDTEAFF.

The genes are TRBV28 and TRBJ2-7; 10 bases map to TRBD1. The CDR3 has 15 residues. Germline V gene sequence: CDR1 MDHEN, CDR2 SYDVKM. The V segment lost 5 bases and the J segment 2 bases; nucleotides outside the gene matches: 6. CDR3 region: CASSPPGTGAYEQYF. CDR3 coding DNA: TGTGCCAGCAGTCCCCCCGGGACAGGGGCCTACGAGCAGTACTTC.

The rearrangement uses TRBV5-1 and TRBJ1-1, with 10 bases identical to TRBD1. Germline V gene lookup returns CDR1 SGHRS and CDR2 YFSETQ. CDR3 size: 16 residues. J gave up 4 bases and V 0 bases, and 6 bases lay outside the gene matches. The CDR3 loop reads CASSLGRQGALTEAFF. CDR3 coding DNA: TGCGCCAGCAGCTTGGGAAGACAGGGGGCGCTCACTGAAGCTTTCTTT.

V gene TRBV11-3 combines with J gene TRBJ2-3; 8 positions agree with TRBD1. The CDR3 consists of 14 residues. CDR1 and CDR2 (germline): SGHNT, YENEEA. Losses at the gene ends were 5 bases for V and 3 bases for J; bases not matched to a gene: 4. Written as DNA, the CDR3 is TGTGCCAGCAGCCCAGGGGGCCAGACAGATACGCAGTATTTT. Amino acid sequence: CASSPGGQTDTQYF.

The CDR3 protein is CARSLVRRGGTDTQYF. CDR3 DNA: TGTGCCAGAAGCTTGGTACGTCGAGGGGGAACAGATACGCAGTATTTT. V is TRBV5-3 and J is TRBJ2-3; TRBD1 might be the D (6 bases). TRBV5-3 has ORF status, its function being uncertain. The ends were cut back, 0 bases at V and 3 bases at J, with 14 bases in the middle. The CDR3 runs 16 residues.

Comments on this clone: An end of the junction does not agree with germline; a read error may underlie this. The genes are TRBV7-7 and TRBJ2-1; 8 bases map to TRBD1. The CDR3 extends over 15 amino acids. Germline-derived CDR1 and CDR2 are SSHAT and FNYEAQ (reference sequence). The CDR3 coding sequence is TGTGCTAGCAGCCCCGGACAGGGAAAGGGGATTGAGCAGTTCTTC. Translation gives CASSPGQGKGIEQFF.

The chain couples TRBV7-9 to TRBJ1-2, with 8 bases matching TRBD1. The CDR3 is made up of 15 amino acids. Germline CDR1 and CDR2: SEHNR and FQNEAQ (reference sequence). After removal of 3 bases from V and 4 bases from J, the junction contained 7 bases not matched to a gene. This chain's CDR3 is CASSLADRVLYGYTF. The CDR3 region has the DNA TGTGCCAGCAGCTTGGCGGACAGGGTGCTCTATGGCTACACCTTC.

This clone was counted once. The chain combines TRBV4-2 with TRBJ1-1; perhaps TRBD1 as D (5 bases). Trimming pared 4 bases from V and 3 bases from J, leaving 15 bases between. CDR3 length: 15 residues. Germline values: CDR1 LGHNA, CDR2 YNFKEQ. The CDR3 protein is CASSRQLVMDTEAFF. As DNA, the CDR3 is TGTGCCAGCAGCCGACAGCTAGTAATGGACACTGAAGCTTTCTTT.

This chain joins TRBV5-1 and TRBJ1-1, with 10 bases matching TRBD1. This CDR3 is 18 amino acids long. Trimming cost V 5 bases and J 1 base; bases outside gene matches: 14. Germline CDR1 and CDR2: SGHRS and YFSETQ. DNA for the CDR3: TGCGCCAGCAGTGTTGTTGGGACAGGGGCCTTAAGGAACACTGAAGCTTTCTTT. This sequence encodes CASSVVGTGALRNTEAFF.

The chain uses TRBV5-5 and TRBJ1-1, with D unclear. From germline, CDR1 is SGHKS and CDR2 YYEKEE (reference sequence). This CDR3 spans 12 amino acids. Trimming stripped 0 bases from V and 7 bases from J, with 7 bases between. The CDR3 sequence is CASSLAGDEAFF. The CDR3 region has the DNA TGTGCCAGCAGCTTGGCCGGGGATGAAGCTTTCTTT.

The chain uses TRBV7-8 and TRBJ1-5; tentative D call: TRBD1 (6 bases). Germline V gene sequence: CDR1 SGHVS, CDR2 FQNEAQ. The length of the CDR3 is 15 residues. V was cut by 0 bases and J by 3 bases, with 9 bases left in between. Here the CDR3 DNA reads TGTGCCAGCAGCTTAGCGCGGGGGCCCAATCAGCCCCAGCATTTT. As protein: CASSLARGPNQPQHF.